These 18 T cell receptor beta chains came from one sample sequenced in a study of Ad26.COV2.S vaccination and SARS-CoV-2 variants. Repertoires were generated with immunoSEQ multiplex PCR, while TCRdb's copy carries only in-frame clones and drops some. This repertoire shows 410,000 or so clones, about nine tenths found once; its top ten account for roughly an eighth. Specified treatment: around 19 received Ad26.COV2.S at low or high dose, single or two shots; about 5 received placebo; per-sample allocation not given. Samples analyzed were those drawn on day 63 after the first vaccine or placebo injection. The sample in question was peripheral blood, obtained in a trial of Ad26.COV2.S vaccine versus placebo. Receptor source: a person between 18 and 59 years old who received the Ad26.COV2.S COVID-19 vaccine or a placebo.

This clone showed up just once. The J gene is TRBJ1-1, the V gene TRBV27, with 8 positions matching TRBD1. This CDR3 has 14 amino acids. The V segment lost 6 bases and the J segment 5 bases; nucleotides outside the gene matches: 8. The V gene's germline CDR1 is MNHEY and CDR2 SMNVEV (reference sequence). As DNA, the CDR3 is TGTGCCAGCAGCCGCAGACAGGGGCCAACTGAAGCTTTCTTT. Its protein product is CASSRRQGPTEAFF.

This sequence joins TRBV5-1 and TRBJ1-4; the D gene is possibly TRBD1 (5 bases). CDR3 length: 14 residues. The germline V and J ends were trimmed by 0 bases and 8 bases, with 11 bases remaining between them. Germline V gene data show CDR1 as SGHRS and CDR2 as YFSETQ. The CDR3 loop is CASSLGDAGEKLFF. CDR3 nucleotides: TGCGCCAGCAGCTTGGGCGATGCAGGGGAAAAACTGTTTTTT.

The chain couples TRBV7-2 to TRBJ2-7, with TRBD2 matching over 8 bases. Germline CDR1 reads SGHTA; CDR2 reads FQGNSA. With 2 bases clipped from V and 5 bases from J, the junction kept 5 bases outside the gene matches. The CDR3 is made up of 14 amino acids. CDR3 nucleotide sequence: TGTGCCAGCAGCTTACCCCCCGGGAGGGACGAGCAGTACTTC. As protein: CASSLPPGRDEQYF.

This clone has a handful of counts. The sample carries other DNA sequences with the same CDR3. The chain links TRBV5-6 to TRBJ1-1; no firm D call. CDR3 length: 13 residues. The germline V and J ends were trimmed by 4 bases and 2 bases, with 9 bases remaining between them. From germline, CDR1 is SGHDT and CDR2 YYEEEE. Here the CDR3 reads CASSLQGNTEAFF. CDR3 nucleotides: TGTGCCAGCAGCCTACAAGGAAACACTGAAGCTTTCTTT.

Details on this clone: A read error may produce the germline difference seen at one junction end. V is TRBV4-1 and J is TRBJ2-1; D is unresolved. The CDR3 length is 14 residues. CDR1 is MGHRA and CDR2 is YSYEKL in the germline V gene. CDR3 region: CASRQDVLYNEQFF. DNA of the CDR3: TGCGCCAGCAGACAAGATGTCCTTTACAATGAGCAGTTCTTC.

In regard to this clone: Other DNA sequences of this sample code for an identical CDR3. The chain is built from TRBV15 and TRBJ2-7, with D perhaps TRBD1 (6 bases). In germline, CDR1 is LNHNV, CDR2 YYDKDF (reference sequence). With 6 bases removed from V and 2 bases from J, the gap between germline ends came to 8 bases. There are 12 residues in the CDR3. The CDR3 DNA is TGTGCCACCAGAGGACAGACCTACGAGCAGTACTTC. This sequence encodes CATRGQTYEQYF.

V is TRBV25-1 and J is TRBJ2-2; D is unresolved. Trimming shortened V by 0 bases and J by 1 base, and 12 bases separated the two germline ends. The germline gives CDR1 MGHDK, CDR2 SYGVNS. The CDR3 totals 17 residues. CDR3 bases: TGTGCCAGCAGTGAATATATCTCTTCCCAGAACACCGGGGAGCTGTTTTTT. Its protein product is CASSEYISSQNTGELFF. The full variable domain, in which reference TRBV25-1 and TRBJ2-2 provide the parts outside the CDR3, is EADIYQTPRYLVIGTGKKITLECSQTMGHDKMYWYQQDPGMELHLIHYSYGVNSTEKGDLSSESTVSRIRTEHFPLTLESARPSHTSQYLCASSEYISSQNTGELFFGEGSRLTVL.

The V and J genes are TRBV4-3 and TRBJ1-1; 8 positions agree with TRBD1. This CDR3 is built from 16 residues. Germline CDR1 and CDR2: LGHNA and YSLEER. Unmatched junction bases numbered 9, after V lost 3 bases and J lost 3 bases. CDR3 amino acids: CASSQNQGALDTEAFF. In nucleotides, the CDR3 is TGCGCCAGCAGCCAGAACCAGGGGGCTCTGGACACTGAAGCTTTCTTT.

As DNA, the CDR3 is TGTGCCAGCAGCTTACGTCGGGGAACAGATACGCAGTATTTT. This encodes CASSLRRGTDTQYF. The chain is built from TRBV7-2 and TRBJ2-3, with D maybe TRBD2 (5 bases). This CDR3 comprises 14 residues. Trimming took off 2 bases at V and 3 bases at J, with 9 bases between the two ends. Germline V gene data show CDR1 as SGHTA and CDR2 as FQGNSA.

The chain recombines TRBV3-1 (or the pseudogene TRBV3-2) with TRBJ2-7, with a possible D match to TRBD1 (5 bases). With 0 bases removed from V and 6 bases from J, the gap between germline ends came to 6 bases. The germline CDR1 and CDR2 sequences are LGHDT and YNNKEL (reference sequence). CDR3 length: 12 amino acids. The CDR3 loop reads CASSQEGLEQYF. The CDR3 DNA reads as TGTGCCAGCAGCCAAGAGGGGCTCGAGCAGTACTTC.

This chain uses TRBV10-3 with TRBJ2-7; D is uncertain. The CDR3 totals 15 residues. From germline, CDR1 is ENHRY and CDR2 SYGVKD. Trimming pared 3 bases from V and 0 bases from J, leaving 12 bases between. The CDR3 coding sequence is TGTGCCATCAGTGAAGGCACATCCTTCTCCTACGAGCAGTACTTC. It yields the protein CAISEGTSFSYEQYF.

CDR3 protein: CASSQRSVTGELFF. CDR3 sequence (DNA): TGTGCCAGCAGCCAAAGAAGCGTCACCGGGGAGCTGTTTTTT. V gene TRBV9 combines with J gene TRBJ2-2; D remains unclear. V lost 4 bases and J lost 4, with 11 bases in between. Germline assignment: CDR1 SGDLS and CDR2 YYNGEE. The CDR3 is 14 residues long.

V gene TRBV7-9 combines with J gene TRBJ2-7, with 9 bases matching TRBD1. CDR1 SEHNR and CDR2 FQNEAQ come from the germline V gene (reference sequence). The V segment lost 5 bases and the J segment 1 base; nucleotides outside the gene matches: 3. The CDR3 runs 14 residues. The chain's CDR3 is CASSSDRGSYEQYF. CDR3 sequence (DNA): TGTGCCAGCAGCAGCGACAGGGGGTCCTACGAGCAGTACTTC. Complete variable domain (other parts from reference TRBV7-9 and TRBJ2-7): DTGVSQNPRHKITKRGQNVTFRCDPISEHNRLYWYRQTLGQGPEFLTYFQNEAQLEKSRLLSDRFSAERPKGSFSTLEIQRTEQGDSAMYLCASSSDRGSYEQYFGPGTRLTVT.

V usage is TRBV5-4 and J usage is TRBJ2-1, with TRBD2 identical over 11 bases. V was pared by 2 bases and J by 8 bases, with 6 bases of the junction left unmatched. Germline V lookup: CDR1 SGHNT, CDR2 YYREEE (reference sequence). The CDR3 is 15 residues long. CDR3 DNA sequence: TGTGCCAGCAGCTTTAGACTAGCGGGACGGGATGAGCAGTTCTTC. Its translation: CASSFRLAGRDEQFF.

The chain links TRBV25-1 to TRBJ2-7; TRBD2 aligns across 8 bases. Germline assignment: CDR1 MGHDK and CDR2 SYGVNS. Germline trimming cut 6 bases from V and 0 bases from J; bases unmatched to any gene: 4. This CDR3 has 14 amino acids. DNA of the CDR3: TGTGCCAGCAGCACTAGCGGAGGCTCCTACGAGCAGTACTTC. This gives the protein CASSTSGGSYEQYF.

The table lists this clone with a few counts. CDR3 in DNA: TGTGCCAGCAGCTTAGGGCTACAGGGTAATGAAAAACTGTTTTTT. Protein sequence: CASSLGLQGNEKLFF. The rearrangement uses TRBV7-2 and TRBJ1-4, with D tentatively TRBD1 (6 bases). The CDR3 extends over 15 amino acids. Germline values: CDR1 SGHTA, CDR2 FQGNSA. The ends were cut back, 1 base at V and 4 bases at J, with 10 bases in the middle.

This chain joins TRBV6-1 and TRBJ2-1, with unresolved D. Germline CDR1 MNHNS, CDR2 SASEGT. The V and J ends lost 1 base and 12 bases respectively, with 13 bases between them. The CDR3 is made up of 13 amino acids. The CDR3 DNA reads as TGTGCCAGCAGTGAAGTAGAGGCCTCGGGGCAGTTCTTC. This encodes CASSEVEASGQFF.

V and J are TRBV27 and TRBJ2-7; D gene uncertain. Germline loops: CDR1 MNHEY, CDR2 SMNVEV (reference sequence). V was trimmed by 3 bases and J by 2 bases, leaving 11 bases between them. CDR3 length: 14 amino acids. CDR3 protein: CASSFGGPTYEQYF. The CDR3 nucleotides are TGTGCCAGCAGTTTTGGCGGTCCAACCTACGAGCAGTACTTC.